This TCR beta chain came from a study of blood T cells in healthy people across ages. It was with a sample-barcoded 5' primer and a J-beta primer mix that a second PCR of roughly 7 to 11 cycles was run. Each CDR3 protein gets one entry after TCRdb re-called the 5' RACE reads with MiXCR. This sample has a few hundred thousand distinct CDR3 sequences, with approximately 47% found just once. The CDR3 covers 14 residues. CDR1 is LGHNA and CDR2 is YNFKEQ in the germline V gene. V lost 0 bases and J lost 5, with 11 bases in between. The receptor was isolated from a man in his 60s in good health. The chain uses TRBV4-2 and TRBJ2-7, with D possibly being TRBD1 or TRBD2 (5 bases each). The specimen sequenced was blood. The CDR3 DNA is TGTGCCAGCAGCCAAGATCTGGGGGACCACGAGCAGTACTTC. Residues: CASSQDLGDHEQYF.